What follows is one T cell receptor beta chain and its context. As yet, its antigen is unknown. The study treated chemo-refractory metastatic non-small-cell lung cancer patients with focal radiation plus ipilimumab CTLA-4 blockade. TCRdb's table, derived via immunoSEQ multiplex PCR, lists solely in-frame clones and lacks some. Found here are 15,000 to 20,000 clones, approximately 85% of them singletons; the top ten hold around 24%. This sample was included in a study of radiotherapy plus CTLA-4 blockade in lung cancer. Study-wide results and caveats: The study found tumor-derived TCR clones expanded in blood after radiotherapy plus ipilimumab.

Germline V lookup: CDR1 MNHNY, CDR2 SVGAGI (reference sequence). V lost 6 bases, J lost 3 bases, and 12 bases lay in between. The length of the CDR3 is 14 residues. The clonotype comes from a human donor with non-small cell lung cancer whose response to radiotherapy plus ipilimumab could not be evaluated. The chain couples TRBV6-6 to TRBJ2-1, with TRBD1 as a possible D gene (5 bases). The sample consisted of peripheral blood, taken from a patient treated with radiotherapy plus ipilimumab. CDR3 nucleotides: TGTGCCAGCAGCCTGTCAGGGCACTACAATGAGCAGTTCTTC. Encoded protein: CASSLSGHYNEQFF.